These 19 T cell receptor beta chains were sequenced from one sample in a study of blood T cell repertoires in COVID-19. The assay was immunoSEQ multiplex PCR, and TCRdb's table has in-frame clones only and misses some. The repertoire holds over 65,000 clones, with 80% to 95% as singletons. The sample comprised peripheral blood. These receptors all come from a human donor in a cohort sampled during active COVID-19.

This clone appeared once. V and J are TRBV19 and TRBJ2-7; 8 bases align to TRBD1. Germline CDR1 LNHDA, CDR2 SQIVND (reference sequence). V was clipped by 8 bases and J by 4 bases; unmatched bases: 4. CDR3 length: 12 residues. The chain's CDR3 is CASQGAKYEQYF. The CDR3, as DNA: TGTGCCAGTCAGGGGGCGAAATACGAGCAGTACTTC.

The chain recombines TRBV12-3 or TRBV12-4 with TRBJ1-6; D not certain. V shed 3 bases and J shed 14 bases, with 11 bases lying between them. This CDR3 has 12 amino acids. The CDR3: CASSFFPAALHF. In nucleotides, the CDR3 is TGTGCCAGCAGTTTTTTCCCCGCGGCCCTCCACTTT.

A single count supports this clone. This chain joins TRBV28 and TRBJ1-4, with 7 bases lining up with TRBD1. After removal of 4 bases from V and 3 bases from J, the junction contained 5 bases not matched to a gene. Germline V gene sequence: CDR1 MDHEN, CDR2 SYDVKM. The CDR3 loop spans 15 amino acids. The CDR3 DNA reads TGTGCCAGCAGTTCCTACAGGGGACCTAATGAAAAACTGTTTTTT. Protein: CASSSYRGPNEKLFF.

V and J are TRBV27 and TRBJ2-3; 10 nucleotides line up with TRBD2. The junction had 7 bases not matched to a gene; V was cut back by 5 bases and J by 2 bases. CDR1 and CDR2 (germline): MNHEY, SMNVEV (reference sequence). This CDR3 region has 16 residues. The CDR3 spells CASSTWTSGDTDTQYF. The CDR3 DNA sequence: TGTGCCAGCAGTACTTGGACTAGCGGAGACACAGATACGCAGTATTTT.

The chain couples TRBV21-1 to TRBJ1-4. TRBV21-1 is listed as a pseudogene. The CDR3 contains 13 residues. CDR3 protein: CASSKKRGEKLFF. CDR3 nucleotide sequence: TGTGCCAGCAGCAAAAAACGGGGGGAAAAACTGTTTTTT.

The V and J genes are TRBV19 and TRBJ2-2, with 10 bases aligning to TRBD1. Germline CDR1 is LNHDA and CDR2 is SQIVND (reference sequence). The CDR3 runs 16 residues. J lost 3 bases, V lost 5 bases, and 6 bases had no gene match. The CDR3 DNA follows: TGTGCCAGTAGTGGCCGGGACAGGGGCGACACCGGGGAGCTGTTTTTT. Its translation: CASSGRDRGDTGELFF.

The CDR3 loop is CASSLEEGAPLHF. CDR3 nucleotide sequence: TGCGCCAGCAGCTTGGAGGAGGGCGCACCCCTCCACTTT. The V and J genes are TRBV5-1 and TRBJ1-6; D is uncertain. The germline V gene has CDR1 SGHRS and CDR2 YFSETQ. Trimming shortened V by 0 bases and J by 11 bases, and 9 bases separated the two germline ends. This CDR3 is built from 13 residues.

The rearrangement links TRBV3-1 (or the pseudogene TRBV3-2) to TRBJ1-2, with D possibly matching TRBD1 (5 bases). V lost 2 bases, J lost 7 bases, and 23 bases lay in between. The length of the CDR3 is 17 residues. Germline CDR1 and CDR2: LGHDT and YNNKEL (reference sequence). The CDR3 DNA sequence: TGTGCCAGCAGCCAAACCCTTGGCACTCCCGACGGGGGTGGCTACACCTTC. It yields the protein CASSQTLGTPDGGGYTF.

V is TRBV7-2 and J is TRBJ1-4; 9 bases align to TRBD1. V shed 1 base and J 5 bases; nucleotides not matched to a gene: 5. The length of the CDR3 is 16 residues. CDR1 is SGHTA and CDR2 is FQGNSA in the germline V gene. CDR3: CASSLGGGTGNEKLFF. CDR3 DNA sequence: TGTGCCAGCAGCTTAGGAGGAGGGACAGGGAATGAAAAACTGTTTTTT.

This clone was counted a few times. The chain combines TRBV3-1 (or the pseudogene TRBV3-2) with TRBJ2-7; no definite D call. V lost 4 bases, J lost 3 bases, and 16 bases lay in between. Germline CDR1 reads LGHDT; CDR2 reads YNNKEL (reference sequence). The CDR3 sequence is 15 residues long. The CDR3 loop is CASSRETWPGYEQYF. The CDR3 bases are TGTGCCAGCAGCCGAGAAACATGGCCGGGCTACGAGCAGTACTTC.

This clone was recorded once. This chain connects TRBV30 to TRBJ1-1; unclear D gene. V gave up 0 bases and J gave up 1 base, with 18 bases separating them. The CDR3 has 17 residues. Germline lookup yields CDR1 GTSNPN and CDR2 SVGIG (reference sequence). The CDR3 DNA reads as TGTGCCTGGAGTGTACAGTTGACGGGAGGATGGAACACTGAAGCTTTCTTT. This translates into CAWSVQLTGGWNTEAFF.

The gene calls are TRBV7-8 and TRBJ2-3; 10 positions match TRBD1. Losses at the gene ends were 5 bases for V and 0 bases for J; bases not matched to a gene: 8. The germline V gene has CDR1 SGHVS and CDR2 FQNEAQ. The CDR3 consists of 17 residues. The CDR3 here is CASSHTGQGSSTDTQYF. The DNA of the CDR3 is TGTGCCAGCAGCCATACGGGACAGGGGTCTAGCACAGATACGCAGTATTTT.

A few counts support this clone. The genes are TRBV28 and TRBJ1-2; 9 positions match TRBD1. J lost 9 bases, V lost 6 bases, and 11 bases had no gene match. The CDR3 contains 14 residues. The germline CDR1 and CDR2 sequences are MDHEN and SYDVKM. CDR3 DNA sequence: TGTGCCAGCAGGATTCCCGGGACAGGGTTGAGCTACACCTTC. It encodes CASRIPGTGLSYTF.

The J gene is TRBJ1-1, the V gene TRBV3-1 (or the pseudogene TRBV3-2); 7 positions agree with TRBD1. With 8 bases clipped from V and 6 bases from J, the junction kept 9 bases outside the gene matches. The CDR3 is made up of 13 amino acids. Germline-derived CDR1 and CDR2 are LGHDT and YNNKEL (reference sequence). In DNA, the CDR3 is TGTGCCAGCGGGACAGTTTCAAACGCTGAAGCTTTCTTT. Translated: CASGTVSNAEAFF.

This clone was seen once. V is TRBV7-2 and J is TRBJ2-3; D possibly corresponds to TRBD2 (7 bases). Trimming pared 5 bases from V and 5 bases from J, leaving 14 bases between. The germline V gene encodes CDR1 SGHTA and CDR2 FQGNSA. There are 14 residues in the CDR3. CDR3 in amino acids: CASSLRGRKDTQYF. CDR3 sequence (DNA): TGTGCCAGCAGCCTGCGGGGGCGTAAAGATACGCAGTATTTT.

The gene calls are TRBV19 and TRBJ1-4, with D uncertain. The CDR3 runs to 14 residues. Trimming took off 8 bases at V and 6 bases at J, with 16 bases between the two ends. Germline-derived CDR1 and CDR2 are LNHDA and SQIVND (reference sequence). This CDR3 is CASLDRSRDEKLFF. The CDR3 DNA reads TGTGCCAGTCTAGACCGAAGCCGGGATGAAAAACTGTTTTTT.

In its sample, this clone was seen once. The CDR3 here is CASSIRLATNEKLFF. The CDR3 DNA reads TGTGCCAGTAGTATTCGACTGGCAACTAATGAAAAACTGTTTTTT. The chain employs TRBV19 and TRBJ1-4; no reliable D call. This CDR3 has 15 amino acids. The V end was cut by 3 bases, the J end by 0 bases, with 8 bases between. CDR1 is LNHDA and CDR2 is SQIVND in the germline V gene (reference sequence).

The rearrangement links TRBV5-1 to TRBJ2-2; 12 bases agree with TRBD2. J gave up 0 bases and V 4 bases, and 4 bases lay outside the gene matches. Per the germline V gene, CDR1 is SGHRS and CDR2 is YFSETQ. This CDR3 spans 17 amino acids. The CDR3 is CASSQLAGGTNTGELFF. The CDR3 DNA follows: TGCGCCAGCAGCCAACTAGCGGGGGGTACGAACACCGGGGAGCTGTTTTTT.

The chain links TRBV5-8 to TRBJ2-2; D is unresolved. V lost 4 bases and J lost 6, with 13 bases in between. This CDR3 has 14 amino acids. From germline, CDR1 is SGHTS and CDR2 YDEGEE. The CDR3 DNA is TGTGCCAGCAGCCGGGTTGGGTTCCCCGGGGAGCTGTTTTTT. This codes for CASSRVGFPGELFF.